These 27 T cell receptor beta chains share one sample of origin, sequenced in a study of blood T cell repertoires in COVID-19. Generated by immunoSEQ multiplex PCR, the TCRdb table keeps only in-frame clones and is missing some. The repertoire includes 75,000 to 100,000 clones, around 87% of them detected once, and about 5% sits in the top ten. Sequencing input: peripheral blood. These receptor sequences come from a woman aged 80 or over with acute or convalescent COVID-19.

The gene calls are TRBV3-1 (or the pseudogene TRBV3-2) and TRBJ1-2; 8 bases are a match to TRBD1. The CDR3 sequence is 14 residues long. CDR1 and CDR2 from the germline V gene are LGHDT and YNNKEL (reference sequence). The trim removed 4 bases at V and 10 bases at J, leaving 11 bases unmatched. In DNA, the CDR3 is TGTGCCAGCAGCCGGGACAGGCGGCTCGGGGACTACACCTTC. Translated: CASSRDRRLGDYTF.

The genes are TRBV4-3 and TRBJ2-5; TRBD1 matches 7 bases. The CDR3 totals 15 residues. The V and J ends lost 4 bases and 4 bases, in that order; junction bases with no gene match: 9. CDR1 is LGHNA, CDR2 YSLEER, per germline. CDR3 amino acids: CASSRADRAGETQYF. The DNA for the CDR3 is TGCGCCAGCAGCCGAGCCGACAGGGCGGGAGAGACCCAGTACTTC.

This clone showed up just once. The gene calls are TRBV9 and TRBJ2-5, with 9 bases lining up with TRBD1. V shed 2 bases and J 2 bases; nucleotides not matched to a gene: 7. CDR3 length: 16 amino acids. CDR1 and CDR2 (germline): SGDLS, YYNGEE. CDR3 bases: TGTGCCAGCAGCGTTAATTCGGGGACAGGGCAAGAGACCCAGTACTTC. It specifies CASSVNSGTGQETQYF.

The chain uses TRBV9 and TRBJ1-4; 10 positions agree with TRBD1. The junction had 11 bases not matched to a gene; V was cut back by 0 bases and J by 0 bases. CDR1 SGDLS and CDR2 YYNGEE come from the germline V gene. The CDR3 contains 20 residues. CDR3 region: CASSVALLGQGDSTNEKLFF. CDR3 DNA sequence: TGTGCCAGCAGCGTAGCCCTCCTCGGACAGGGGGACTCAACTAATGAAAAACTGTTTTTT.

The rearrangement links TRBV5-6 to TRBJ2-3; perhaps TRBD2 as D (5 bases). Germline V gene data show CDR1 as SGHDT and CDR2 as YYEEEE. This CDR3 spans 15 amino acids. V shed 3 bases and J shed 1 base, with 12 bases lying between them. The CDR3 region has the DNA TGTGCCAGCAGCTACTGGCACGGGGGCACAGATACGCAGTATTTT. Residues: CASSYWHGGTDTQYF.

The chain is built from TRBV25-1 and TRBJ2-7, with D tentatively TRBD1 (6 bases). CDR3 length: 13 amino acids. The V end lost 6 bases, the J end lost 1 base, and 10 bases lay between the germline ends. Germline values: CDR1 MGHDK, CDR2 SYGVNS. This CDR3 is CASRLGQSYEQYF. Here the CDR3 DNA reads TGTGCCAGCAGACTCGGACAGTCCTACGAGCAGTACTTC.

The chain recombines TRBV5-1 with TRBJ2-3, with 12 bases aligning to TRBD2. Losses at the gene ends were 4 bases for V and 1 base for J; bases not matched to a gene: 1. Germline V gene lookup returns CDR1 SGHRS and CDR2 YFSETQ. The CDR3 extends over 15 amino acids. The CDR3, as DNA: TGCGCCAGCAGCCGACTAGCGGGAGGCACAGATACGCAGTATTTT. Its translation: CASSRLAGGTDTQYF.

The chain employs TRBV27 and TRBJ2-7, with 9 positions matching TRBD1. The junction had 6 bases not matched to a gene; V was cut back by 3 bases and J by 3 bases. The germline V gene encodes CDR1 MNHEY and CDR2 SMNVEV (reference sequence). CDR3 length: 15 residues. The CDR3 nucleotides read TGTGCCAGCAGTTTGACCGGGACAGGGTACTACGAGCAGTACTTC. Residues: CASSLTGTGYYEQYF.

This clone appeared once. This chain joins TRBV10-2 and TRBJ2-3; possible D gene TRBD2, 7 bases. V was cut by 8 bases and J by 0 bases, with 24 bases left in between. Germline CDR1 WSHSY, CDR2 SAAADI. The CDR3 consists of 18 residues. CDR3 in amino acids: CASSGDRPGGSSTDTQYF. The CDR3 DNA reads TGCGCCAGCTCAGGAGATAGGCCGGGGGGCTCTAGCACAGATACGCAGTATTTT.

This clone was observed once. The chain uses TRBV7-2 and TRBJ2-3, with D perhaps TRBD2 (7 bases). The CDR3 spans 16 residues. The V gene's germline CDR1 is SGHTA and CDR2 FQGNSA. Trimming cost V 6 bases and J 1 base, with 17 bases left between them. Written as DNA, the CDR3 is TGTGCCAGCAGAAAAGTGGGGGGGCTACGCACAGATACGCAGTATTTT. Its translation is CASRKVGGLRTDTQYF.

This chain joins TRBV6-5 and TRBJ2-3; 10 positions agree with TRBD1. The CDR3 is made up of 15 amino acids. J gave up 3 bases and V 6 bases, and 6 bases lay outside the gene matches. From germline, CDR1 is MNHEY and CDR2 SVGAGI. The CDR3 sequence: CASSLGTGETDTQYF. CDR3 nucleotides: TGTGCCAGCAGCCTCGGGACAGGGGAAACAGATACGCAGTATTTT.

The CDR3 is CASSLDGGALEQFF. CDR3 coding DNA: TGTGCCAGCAGCTTAGACGGGGGGGCCCTTGAGCAGTTCTTC. The chain uses TRBV7-2 and TRBJ2-1; 8 nucleotides align to TRBD2. The V gene's germline CDR1 is SGHTA and CDR2 FQGNSA. The CDR3 covers 14 residues. V was pared by 1 base and J by 9 bases, with 5 bases of the junction left unmatched.

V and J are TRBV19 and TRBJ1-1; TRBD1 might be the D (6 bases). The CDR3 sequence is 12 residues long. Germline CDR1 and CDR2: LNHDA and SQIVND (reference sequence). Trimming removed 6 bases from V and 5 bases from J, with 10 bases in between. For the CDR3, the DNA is TGTGCCAGTAGCCGCAGGGGAACTGAAGCTTTCTTT. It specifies CASSRRGTEAFF. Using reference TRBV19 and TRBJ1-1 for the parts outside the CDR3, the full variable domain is DGGITQSPKYLFRKEGQNVTLSCEQNLNHDAMYWYRQDPGQGLRLIYYSQIVNDFQKGDIAEGYSVSREKKESFPLTVTSAQKNPTAFYLCASSRRGTEAFFGQGTRLTVV.

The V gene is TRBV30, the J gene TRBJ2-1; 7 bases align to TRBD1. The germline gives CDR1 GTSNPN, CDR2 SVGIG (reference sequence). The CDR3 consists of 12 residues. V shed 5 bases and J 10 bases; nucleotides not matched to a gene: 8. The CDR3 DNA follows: TGTGCCTGGGACAGGGAATTCAGGGAGCAGTTCTTC. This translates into CAWDREFREQFF.

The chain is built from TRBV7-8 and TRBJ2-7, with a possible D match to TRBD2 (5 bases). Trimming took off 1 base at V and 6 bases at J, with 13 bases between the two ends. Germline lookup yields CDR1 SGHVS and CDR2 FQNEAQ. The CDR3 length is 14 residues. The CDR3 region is CASSLVGLVGEQYF. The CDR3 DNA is TGTGCCAGCAGCTTAGTTGGACTTGTTGGCGAGCAGTACTTC.

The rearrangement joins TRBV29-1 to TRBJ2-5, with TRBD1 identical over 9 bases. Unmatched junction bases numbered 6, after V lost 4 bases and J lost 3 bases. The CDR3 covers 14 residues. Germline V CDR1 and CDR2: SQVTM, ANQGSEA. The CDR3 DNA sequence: TGCAGCGTTGGACAGGGGGGAACCAAAGAGACCCAGTACTTC. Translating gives CSVGQGGTKETQYF.

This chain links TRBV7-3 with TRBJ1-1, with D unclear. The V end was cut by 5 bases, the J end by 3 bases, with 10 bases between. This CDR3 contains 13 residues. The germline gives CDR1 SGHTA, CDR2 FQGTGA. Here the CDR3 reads CASSPQAHTEAFF. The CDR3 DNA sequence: TGTGCCAGCAGCCCCCAAGCGCACACTGAAGCTTTCTTT. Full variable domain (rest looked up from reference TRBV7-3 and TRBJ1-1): GAGVSQTPSNKVTEKGKYVELRCDPISGHTALYWYRQSLGQGPEFLIYFQGTGAADDSGLPNDRFFAVRPEGSVSTLKIQRTERGDSAVYLCASSPQAHTEAFFGQGTRLTVV.

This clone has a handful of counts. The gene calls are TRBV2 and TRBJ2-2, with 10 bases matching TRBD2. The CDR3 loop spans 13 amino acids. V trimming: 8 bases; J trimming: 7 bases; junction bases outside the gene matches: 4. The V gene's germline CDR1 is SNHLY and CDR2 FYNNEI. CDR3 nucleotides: TGTGCCAGCGAGCTAGCGGGGGTCGGGGAGCTGTTTTTT. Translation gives CASELAGVGELFF.

The CDR3 sequence: CASSLEDRRSPLHF. The CDR3 DNA is TGTGCCAGCAGCTTAGAGGACAGGCGTTCACCCCTCCACTTT. The genes are TRBV5-4 and TRBJ1-6, with 7 bases identical to TRBD1. V trimming: 2 bases; J trimming: 9 bases; junction bases outside the gene matches: 5. The germline gives CDR1 SGHNT, CDR2 YYREEE (reference sequence). CDR3 length: 14 residues. The full variable domain, rest sourced from reference TRBV5-4 and TRBJ1-6, is ETGVTQSPTHLIKTRGQQVTLRCSSQSGHNTVSWYQQALGQGPQFIFQYYREEENGRGNFPPRFSGLQFPNYSSELNVNALELDDSALYLCASSLEDRRSPLHFGNGTRLTVT.

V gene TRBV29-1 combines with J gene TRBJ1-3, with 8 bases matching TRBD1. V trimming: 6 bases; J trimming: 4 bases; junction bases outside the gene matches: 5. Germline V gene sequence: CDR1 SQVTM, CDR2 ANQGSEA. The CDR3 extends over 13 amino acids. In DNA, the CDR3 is TGCAGCGTGGCAGGGGGCGCAGGAAACACCATATATTTT. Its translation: CSVAGGAGNTIYF.

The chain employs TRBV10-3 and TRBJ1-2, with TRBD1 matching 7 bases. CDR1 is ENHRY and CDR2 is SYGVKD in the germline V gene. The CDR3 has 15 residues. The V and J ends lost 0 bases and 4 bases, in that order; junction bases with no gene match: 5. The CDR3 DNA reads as TGTGCCATCAGTGAGTCGCAGGGGGTGGTCTATGGCTACACCTTC. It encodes CAISESQGVVYGYTF.

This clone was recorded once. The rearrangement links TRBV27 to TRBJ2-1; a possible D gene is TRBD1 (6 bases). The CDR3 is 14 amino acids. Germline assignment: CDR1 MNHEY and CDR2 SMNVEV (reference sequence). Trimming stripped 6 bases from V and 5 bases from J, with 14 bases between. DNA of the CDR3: TGTGCCAGCAGAACCGGGACAAAGAACAATGAGCAGTTCTTC. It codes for CASRTGTKNNEQFF.

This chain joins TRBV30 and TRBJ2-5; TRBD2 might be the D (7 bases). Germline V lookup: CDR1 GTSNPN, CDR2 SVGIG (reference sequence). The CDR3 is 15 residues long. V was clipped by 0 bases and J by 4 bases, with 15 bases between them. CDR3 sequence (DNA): TGTGCCTGGAGTGTGCCGGGGGGCAGATCAGAGACCCAGTACTTC. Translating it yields CAWSVPGGRSETQYF.

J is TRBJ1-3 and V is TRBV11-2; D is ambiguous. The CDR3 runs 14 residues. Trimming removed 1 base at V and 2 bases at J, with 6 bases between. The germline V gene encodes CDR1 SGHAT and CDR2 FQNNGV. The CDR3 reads CASSLVVAGNTIYF. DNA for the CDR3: TGTGCCAGCAGCTTAGTGGTAGCTGGAAACACCATATATTTT.

CDR3 sequence: CASSLSRGGETQYF. CDR3 nucleotides: TGTGCCAGCAGCCTCTCGCGGGGGGGAGAGACCCAGTACTTC. V gene TRBV7-9 combines with J gene TRBJ2-5; 9 bases agree with TRBD2. The CDR3 is 14 amino acids. After removal of 5 bases from V and 4 bases from J, the junction contained 5 bases not matched to a gene. The germline V gene encodes CDR1 SEHNR and CDR2 FQNEAQ (reference sequence). Variable domain in full (rest from reference TRBV7-9 and TRBJ2-5): DTGVSQNPRHKITKRGQNVTFRCDPISEHNRLYWYRQTLGQGPEFLTYFQNEAQLEKSRLLSDRFSAERPKGSFSTLEIQRTEQGDSAMYLCASSLSRGGETQYFGPGTRLLVL.

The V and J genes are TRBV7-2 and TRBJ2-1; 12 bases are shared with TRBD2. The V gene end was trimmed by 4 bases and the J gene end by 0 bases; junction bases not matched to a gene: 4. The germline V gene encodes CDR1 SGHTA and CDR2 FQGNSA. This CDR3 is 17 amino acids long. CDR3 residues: CASSSGTSGFSYNEQFF. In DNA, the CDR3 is TGTGCCAGCAGCTCAGGGACTAGCGGGTTCTCCTACAATGAGCAGTTCTTC.

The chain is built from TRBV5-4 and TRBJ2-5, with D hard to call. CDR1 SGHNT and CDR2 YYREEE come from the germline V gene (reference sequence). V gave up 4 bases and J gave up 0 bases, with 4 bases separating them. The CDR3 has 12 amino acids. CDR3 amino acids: CASSINQETQYF. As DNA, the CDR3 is TGTGCCAGCAGCATAAACCAAGAGACCCAGTACTTC.